This TCR beta chain appears in the sequencing data of a study of monozygotic twins with inflammatory bowel disease. Germline V gene lookup returns CDR1 SGHAT and CDR2 FQNNGV. This CDR3 has 15 amino acids. TCRdb re-called the 5' RACE reads; one entry per CDR3 protein, DNA not given. The sample data list approximately 390,000 distinct CDR3 sequences. Input material: blood. V is TRBV11-2 and J is TRBJ2-2; there is no DNA to check the TCRdb D call of TRBD1. This TCR was recovered from a human donor with ulcerative colitis or Crohn's disease, or a healthy co-twin of an affected twin (not recorded which). The CDR3 reads CASSAGTINTGELFF. The complete variable domain, with remaining parts taken from reference TRBV11-2 and TRBJ2-2, reads EAGVAQSPRYKIIEKRQSVAFWCNPISGHATLYWYQQILGQGPKLLIQFQNNGVVDDSQLPKDRFSAERLKGVDSTLKIQPAKLEDSAVYLCASSAGTINTGELFFGEGSRLTVL.